The entry below describes one TCR beta chain. Its specificity is not known. The source of the sample is a study of cytomegalovirus exposure and HLA in healthy donors. General observations from the study: It was reportedly the case that the classifier diagnosed cytomegalovirus status with high specificity and sensitivity. In vitro confirmation showed three CMV-associated chains to be CMV antigen specific. According to a subsequent analysis, TCR clusters identified in the first cohort showed a tendency to co-occur across the approximately 110 validation repertoires. Most TCRs appeared rarely, but some public TCRs recurred in many donors.

Trimming removed 0 bases from V and 2 bases from J, with 15 bases in between. This CDR3 comprises 17 residues. CDR1 and CDR2 from the germline V gene are SGDLS and YYNGEE. Data came from immunoSEQ multiplex PCR; TCRdb stores just in-frame clones and leaves some out. The sample has 95,000 to 150,000 clones, approximately 94% seen once. V is TRBV9 and J is TRBJ1-3; D is uncertain. The sequenced material came from PBMCs. This sequence was found in a man between 18 and 35 years old in good health and CMV-seronegative. The CDR3 nucleotides are TGTGCCAGCAGCGTAGGCGGAACGGCCAATGCTGGAAACACCATATATTTT. It yields the protein CASSVGGTANAGNTIYF.